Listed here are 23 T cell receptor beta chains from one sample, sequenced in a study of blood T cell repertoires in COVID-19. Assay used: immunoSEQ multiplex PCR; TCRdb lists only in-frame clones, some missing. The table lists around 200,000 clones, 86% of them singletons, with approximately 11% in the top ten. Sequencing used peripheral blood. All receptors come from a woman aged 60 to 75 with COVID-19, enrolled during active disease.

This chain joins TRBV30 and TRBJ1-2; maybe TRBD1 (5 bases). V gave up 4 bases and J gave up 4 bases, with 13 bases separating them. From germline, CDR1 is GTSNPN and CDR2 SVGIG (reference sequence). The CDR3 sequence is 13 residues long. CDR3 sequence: CAWMGGFGYGYTF. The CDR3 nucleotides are TGTGCCTGGATGGGGGGGTTTGGCTATGGCTACACCTTC.

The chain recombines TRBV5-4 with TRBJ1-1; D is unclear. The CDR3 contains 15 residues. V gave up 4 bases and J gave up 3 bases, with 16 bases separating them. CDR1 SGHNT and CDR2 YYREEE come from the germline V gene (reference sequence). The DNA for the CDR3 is TGTGCCAGCAGCCCACCGACCCGCGGTCACACTGAAGCTTTCTTT. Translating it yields CASSPPTRGHTEAFF.

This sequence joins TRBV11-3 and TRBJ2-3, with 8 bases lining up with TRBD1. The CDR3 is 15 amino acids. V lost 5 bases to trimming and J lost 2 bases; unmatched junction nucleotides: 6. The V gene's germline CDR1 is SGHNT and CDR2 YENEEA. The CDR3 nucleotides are TGTGCCAGCAGCCACCGGACAGGGCCCACAGATACGCAGTATTTT. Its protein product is CASSHRTGPTDTQYF.

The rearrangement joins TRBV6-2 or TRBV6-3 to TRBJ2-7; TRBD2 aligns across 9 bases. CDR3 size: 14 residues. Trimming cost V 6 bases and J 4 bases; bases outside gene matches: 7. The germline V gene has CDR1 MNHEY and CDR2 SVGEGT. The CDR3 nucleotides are TGTGCCAGCAGCCGGATAGCGGGAGCTTACGAGCAGTACTTC. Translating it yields CASSRIAGAYEQYF.

The CDR3 sequence: CASSFRSGFSYEQYF. The DNA for the CDR3 is TGTGCCAGCAGCTTCAGGAGCGGCTTCTCCTACGAGCAGTACTTC. The chain recombines TRBV5-6 with TRBJ2-7; tentative D call: TRBD2 (5 bases). Trimming stripped 2 bases from V and 0 bases from J, with 12 bases between. Germline V lookup: CDR1 SGHDT, CDR2 YYEEEE. The CDR3 sequence is 15 residues long.

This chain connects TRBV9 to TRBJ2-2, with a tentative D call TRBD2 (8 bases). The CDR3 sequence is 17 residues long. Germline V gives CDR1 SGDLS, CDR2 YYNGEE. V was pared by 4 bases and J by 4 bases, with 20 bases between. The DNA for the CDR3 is TGTGCCAGCAGCAGCTCGGGAGGGGGCCTTGGCACCGGGGAGCTGTTTTTT. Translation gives CASSSSGGGLGTGELFF.

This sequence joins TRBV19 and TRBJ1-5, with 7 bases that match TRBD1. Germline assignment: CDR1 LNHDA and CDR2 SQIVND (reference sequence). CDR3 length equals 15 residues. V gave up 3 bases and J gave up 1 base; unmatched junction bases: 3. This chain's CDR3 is CASSIRQGSNQPQHF. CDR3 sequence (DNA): TGTGCCAGTAGTATCCGACAGGGAAGCAATCAGCCCCAGCATTTT.

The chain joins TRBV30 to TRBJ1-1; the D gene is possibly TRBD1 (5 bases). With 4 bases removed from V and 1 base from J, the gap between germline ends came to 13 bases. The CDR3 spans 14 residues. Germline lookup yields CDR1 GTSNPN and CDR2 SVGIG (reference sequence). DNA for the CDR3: TGTGCCTGGATGGCGGGGCCAGAGAACACTGAAGCTTTCTTT. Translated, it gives CAWMAGPENTEAFF.

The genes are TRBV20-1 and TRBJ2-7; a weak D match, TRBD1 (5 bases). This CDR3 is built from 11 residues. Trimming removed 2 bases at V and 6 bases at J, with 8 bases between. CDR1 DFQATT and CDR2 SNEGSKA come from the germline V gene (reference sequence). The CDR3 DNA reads TGCAGTGCTAGACAGGGCGGCGAGCAGTACTTC. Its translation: CSARQGGEQYF.

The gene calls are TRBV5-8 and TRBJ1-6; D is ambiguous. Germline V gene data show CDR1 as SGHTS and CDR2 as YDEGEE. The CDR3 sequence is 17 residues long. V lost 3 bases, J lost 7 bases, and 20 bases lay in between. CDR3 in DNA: TGTGCCAGCAGCTCTCGTCCCAGACATCGCCCAAATTCACCCCTCCACTTT. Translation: CASSSRPRHRPNSPLHF. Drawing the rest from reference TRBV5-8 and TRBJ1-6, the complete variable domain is EAGVTQSPTHLIKTRGQQATLRCSPISGHTSVYWYQQALGLGLQFLLWYDEGEERNRGNFPPRFSGRQFPNYSSELNVNALELEDSALYLCASSSRPRHRPNSPLHFGNGTRLTVT.

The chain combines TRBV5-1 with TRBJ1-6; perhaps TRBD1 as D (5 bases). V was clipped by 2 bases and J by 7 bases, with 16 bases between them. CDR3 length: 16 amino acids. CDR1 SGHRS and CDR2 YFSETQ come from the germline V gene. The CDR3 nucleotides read TGCGCCAGCAGCTTTTTCGCCGGGACTTACAATTCACCCCTCCACTTT. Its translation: CASSFFAGTYNSPLHF.

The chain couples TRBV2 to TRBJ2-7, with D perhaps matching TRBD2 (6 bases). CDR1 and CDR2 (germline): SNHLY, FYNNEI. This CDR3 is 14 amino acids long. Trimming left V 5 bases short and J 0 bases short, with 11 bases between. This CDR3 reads CASSQRGSSYEQYF. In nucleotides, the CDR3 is TGTGCCAGCAGTCAACGGGGGAGCTCCTACGAGCAGTACTTC.

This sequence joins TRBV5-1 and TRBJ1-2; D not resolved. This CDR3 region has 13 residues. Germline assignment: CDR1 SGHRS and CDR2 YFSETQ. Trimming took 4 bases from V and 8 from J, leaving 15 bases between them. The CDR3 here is CASSPDTPGGYTF. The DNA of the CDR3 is TGCGCCAGCAGCCCCGACACCCCCGGAGGCTACACCTTC.

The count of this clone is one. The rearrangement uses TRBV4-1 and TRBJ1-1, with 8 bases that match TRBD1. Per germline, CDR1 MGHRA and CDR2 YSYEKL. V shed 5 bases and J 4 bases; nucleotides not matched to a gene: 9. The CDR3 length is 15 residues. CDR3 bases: TGCGCCAGCAGCTCACCAGACAGGGGAAGCACTGAAGCTTTCTTT. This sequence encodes CASSSPDRGSTEAFF.

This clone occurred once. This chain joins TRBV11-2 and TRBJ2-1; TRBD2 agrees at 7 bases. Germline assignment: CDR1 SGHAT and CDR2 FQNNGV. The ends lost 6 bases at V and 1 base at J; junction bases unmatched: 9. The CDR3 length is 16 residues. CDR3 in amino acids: CASSLLGGLSYNEQFF. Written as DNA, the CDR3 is TGTGCCAGCAGTCTCCTGGGAGGGTTATCCTACAATGAGCAGTTCTTC. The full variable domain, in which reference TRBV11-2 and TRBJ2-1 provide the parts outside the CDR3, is EAGVAQSPRYKIIEKRQSVAFWCNPISGHATLYWYQQILGQGPKLLIQFQNNGVVDDSQLPKDRFSAERLKGVDSTLKIQPAKLEDSAVYLCASSLLGGLSYNEQFFGPGTRLTVL.

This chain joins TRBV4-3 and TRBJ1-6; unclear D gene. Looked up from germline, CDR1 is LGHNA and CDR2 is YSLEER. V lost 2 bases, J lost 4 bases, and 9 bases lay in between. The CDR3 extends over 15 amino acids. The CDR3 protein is CASSQQAGYNSPLHF. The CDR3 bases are TGCGCCAGCAGCCAACAGGCGGGGTATAATTCACCCCTCCACTTT.

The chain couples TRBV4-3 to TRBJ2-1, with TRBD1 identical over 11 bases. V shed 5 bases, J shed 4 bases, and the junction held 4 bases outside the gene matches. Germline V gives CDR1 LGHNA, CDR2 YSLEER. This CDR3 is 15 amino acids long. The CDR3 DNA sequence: TGCGCCAGCAGCTACCGGGACAGGGGGTACAATGAGCAGTTCTTC. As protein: CASSYRDRGYNEQFF.

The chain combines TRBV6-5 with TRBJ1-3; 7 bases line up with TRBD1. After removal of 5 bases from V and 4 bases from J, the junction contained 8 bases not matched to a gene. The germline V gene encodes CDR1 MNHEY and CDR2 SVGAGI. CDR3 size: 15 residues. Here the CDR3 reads CASSLGTDKGNTIYF. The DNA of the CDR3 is TGTGCCAGCAGTCTTGGGACAGACAAGGGAAACACCATATATTTT.

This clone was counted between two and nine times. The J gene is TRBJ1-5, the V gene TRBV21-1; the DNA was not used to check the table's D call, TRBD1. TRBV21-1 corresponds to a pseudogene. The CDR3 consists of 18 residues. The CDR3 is CASSAQGRDRGSNQPQHF. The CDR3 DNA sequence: TGTGCCAGCAGCGCGCAGGGTAGGGACAGGGGGAGCAATCAGCCCCAGCATTTT.

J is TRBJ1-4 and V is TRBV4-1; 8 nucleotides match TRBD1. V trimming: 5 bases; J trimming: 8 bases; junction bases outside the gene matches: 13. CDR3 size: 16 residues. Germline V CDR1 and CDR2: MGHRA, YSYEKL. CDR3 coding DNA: TGCGCCAGCAGCGGAACCCCCCGGGACAGGTCGGAAAAACTGTTTTTT. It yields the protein CASSGTPRDRSEKLFF.

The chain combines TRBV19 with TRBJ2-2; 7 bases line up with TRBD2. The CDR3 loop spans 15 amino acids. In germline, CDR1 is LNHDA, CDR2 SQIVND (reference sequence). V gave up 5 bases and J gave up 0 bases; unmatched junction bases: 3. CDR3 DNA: TGTGCCAGTAGTTTACGGGGGGCGAACACCGGGGAGCTGTTTTTT. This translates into CASSLRGANTGELFF.

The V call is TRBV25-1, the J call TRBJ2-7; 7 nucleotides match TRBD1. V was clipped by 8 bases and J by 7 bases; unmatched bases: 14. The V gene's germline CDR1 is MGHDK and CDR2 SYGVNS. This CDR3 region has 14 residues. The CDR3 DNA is TGTGCCAGCTTGGGACAGCATTTCCTAGGGGAGCAGTACTTC. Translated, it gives CASLGQHFLGEQYF.

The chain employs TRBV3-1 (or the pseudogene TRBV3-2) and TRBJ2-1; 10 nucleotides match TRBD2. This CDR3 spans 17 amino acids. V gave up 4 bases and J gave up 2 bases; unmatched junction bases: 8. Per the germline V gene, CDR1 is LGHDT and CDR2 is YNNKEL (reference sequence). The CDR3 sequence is CASSPQLGTSAYNEQFF. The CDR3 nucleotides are TGTGCCAGCAGCCCCCAATTGGGGACTAGCGCCTACAATGAGCAGTTCTTC.